Given below is one TCR beta chain in context. Its antigen remains undetermined. Base qualities are missing; no much larger clone stands one base away. For repertoire sequencing, the TCR beta CDR3 regions were amplified from RNA transcripts. A first-round RT-PCR used HTBI primers with the Qiagen OneStep RT-PCR kit, followed by a second-round multiplex PCR, size selection and purification. Libraries were sequenced on an Illumina HiSeq2000 using paired-end 100 bp reads. From the authors' description of their analysis: Reads were processed with SOAPnuke, discarding reads with adapters, uncalled bases, mean Phred below 15, or no exact constant-primer or identifier match. High-quality paired reads were merged with COPE v1.2.5. Clonotypes were defined as unique nucleotide sequences and were aligned to IMGT TRB V, D and J references using MiTCR v1.1. The analysis was limited to V-J combinations with a frequency above 0.0001, which together covered 98% to 99.2% of repertoires. For each V-J combination, a TCR clonal expansion and chaos score was defined as the ratio of F50 clonal expansion to chaos observed in the TCRdist matrix. Welch's t-statistics and random forest were used to narrow the features down to 13 V-J combinations, which were then fed into a naive Bayes classifier. The Morisita-Horn index was used to measure how similar the thyroid and blood repertoires were. TCRdb cleaned the public reads at Q25 with fastp, built clones with MiXCR and kept in-frame beta chains. Rows with one shared CDR3 protein collapse into an entry with the most common genes and DNA. What appears here as the V and J calls and clone size reflects TCRdb's work, not the paper's. Recorded for this sample are about 740,000 distinct CDR3 sequences; approximately 40% of them occurred a single time. The ten biggest clones cover roughly 45% of the sample.

This record belongs to a study of Graves' ophthalmopathy and Graves' hyperthyroidism (dated by TCRdb to 2016 to 2019). In terms of the full investigation: Peripheral blood was collected at initial diagnosis, before any treatment. The study used signatures of the TCR beta repertoire to tell Graves' ophthalmopathy apart from Graves' hyperthyroidism and to predict which patients would progress to ophthalmopathy. In total, 135 blood samples were TCR-sequenced: approximately 40 ophthalmopathy, some 75 hyperthyroidism and roughly 17 hyperthyroidism-to-ophthalmopathy patients. To explore V-J signatures distinguishing ophthalmopathy from hyperthyroidism, a discovery set of about a hundred patients (fewer than 45 ophthalmopathy, about 57 stable hyperthyroidism) was enrolled. For independent validation, a separate cohort was made up of 18 hyperthyroidism patients plus 17 patients who later progressed from hyperthyroidism to ophthalmopathy. In roughly 6 hyperthyroidism patients, the T-cell repertoire of thyroid tissue was compared with the T-cell repertoire of blood. Following sample collection, hyperthyroidism patients were given methimazole at a starting dose of 30 mg daily, and ophthalmopathy patients were given high-dose intravenous methylprednisolone. The research as a whole found: Sample size was not predetermined statistically, and investigators were not blinded to group allocation. Ophthalmopathy was separated from stable hyperthyroidism by the 13-signature model with more than 85% sensitivity and about 81% specificity in cross-validation and with 80%/75% in the test set. In validation, the model predicted ophthalmopathy progression with nearly 71% sensitivity and 72% to 80% specificity; some 13 predicted patients were CT-confirmed with GO in a median of roughly 6.8 months. Most expanded thyroid clonotypes with a frequency above 0.001 also appeared in blood, which suggests that blood repertoires may reflect the immune response in the thyroid.

The ophthalmopathy patients had moderately to severely active disease, with a Clinical Activity Score of 3 or higher, a NOSPECS grade of 4 or higher, and a disease duration of less than 3 months. Patients with other autoimmune diseases, uncontrolled infections, pregnancy or lactation were excluded. Clinical symptoms, serum thyroxine, TRAb, thyroid ultrasound and orbital computed tomography were used for diagnosis. Using Ficoll-Paque density gradient centrifugation, PBMCs were isolated from about 9.4 ml of fresh peripheral blood. Total RNA was extracted using Trizol reagent, and RNA quality was checked on an Agilent 2100 Bioanalyzer. CDR1 SGHVS and CDR2 FQNEAQ were looked up in the germline V gene. V is reduced by 8 bases and J by 0 bases, leaving a spacing of 11 bases between them. The CDR3 starts with the cysteine, ends with the phenylalanine, and has 13 residues. Solely the CDR3 DNA is kept, with 39 bases framed from the first base.

The sequence is built from TRBV7-8 and TRBJ2-7, and TRBD2 may be the D gene, going by 6 matching bases. This sequence was found in an adult man with Graves' ophthalmopathy. Sequenced sample: peripheral blood. The CDR3: CASCGVASYEQYF. The nucleotides read TGTGCCAGCTGCGGGGTTGCCTCCTACGAGCAGTACTTC.